This T cell receptor beta chain was captured in a study of cytomegalovirus exposure and HLA in healthy donors. General observations from the study: Later analysis demonstrated an association between a missense DCLRE1C variant and TCR beta V- and J-gene trimming.

Notes on this clone: What it binds is unknown.

In nominal health when sampled, donors likely had unrecorded immune exposures nonetheless. The PCR ran on 60 Vbeta and 13 Jbeta primers. The protocol was immunoSEQ multiplex PCR, while the TCRdb copy is restricted to in-frame clones and leaves out a portion. The table shows some 96,000 clones, with approximately 76% occurring only once. Germline V gene sequence: CDR1 SEHNR, CDR2 FQNEAQ (reference sequence). V lost 0 bases, J lost 9 bases, and 2 bases stayed unmatched. This CDR3 has 13 amino acids. The J gene is TRBJ2-1, the V gene TRBV7-9, with 7 bases identical to TRBD2. The source of this sequence is a woman in her sixties in good health and CMV-seropositive. The sequencing sample was made of PBMCs. CDR3 sequence reads: CASSLASGGEQFF. CDR3 coding DNA: TGTGCCAGCAGCTTAGCATCGGGGGGTGAGCAGTTCTTC.